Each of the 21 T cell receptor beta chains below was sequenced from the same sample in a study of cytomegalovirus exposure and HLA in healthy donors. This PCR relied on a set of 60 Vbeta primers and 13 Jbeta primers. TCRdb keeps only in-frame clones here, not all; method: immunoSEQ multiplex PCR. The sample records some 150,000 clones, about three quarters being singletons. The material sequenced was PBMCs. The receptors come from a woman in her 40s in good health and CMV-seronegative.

The DNA for the CDR3 is TGTGCCAGCAGTCCATCACAGGGCTCCTACGAGCAGTACTTC. As protein: CASSPSQGSYEQYF. The V and J genes are TRBV28 and TRBJ2-7, with a weak D call TRBD1 (6 bases). Germline-derived CDR1 and CDR2 are MDHEN and SYDVKM. Trimming took off 5 bases at V and 0 bases at J, with 11 bases between the two ends. CDR3 length equals 14 residues.

Here the CDR3 reads CASSLVSGTGVYEQYF. In DNA form, the CDR3 reads TGTGCCAGCAGCTTGGTTTCTGGGACAGGGGTGTACGAGCAGTACTTC. The J gene is TRBJ2-7, the V gene TRBV5-6; 10 bases fit TRBD1. From germline, CDR1 is SGHDT and CDR2 YYEEEE. With V trimmed by 0 bases and J by 4 bases, 7 bases remained unmatched. This CDR3 spans 16 amino acids.

The CDR3 reads CASRFPGAGGSTEAFF. CDR3 DNA sequence: TGTGCCAGCAGATTCCCCGGAGCCGGGGGAAGCACTGAAGCTTTCTTT. The chain joins TRBV28 to TRBJ1-1, with D possibly being TRBD1 (5 bases). The CDR3 extends over 16 amino acids. The germline gives CDR1 MDHEN, CDR2 SYDVKM. V lost 6 bases and J 4 bases, leaving 21 bases between the germline ends.

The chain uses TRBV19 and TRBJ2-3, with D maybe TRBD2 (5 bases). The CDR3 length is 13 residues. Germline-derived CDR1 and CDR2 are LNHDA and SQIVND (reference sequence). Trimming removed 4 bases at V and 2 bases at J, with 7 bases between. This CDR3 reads CASSSGLTDTQYF. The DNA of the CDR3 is TGTGCCAGTAGTAGCGGACTCACAGATACGCAGTATTTT.

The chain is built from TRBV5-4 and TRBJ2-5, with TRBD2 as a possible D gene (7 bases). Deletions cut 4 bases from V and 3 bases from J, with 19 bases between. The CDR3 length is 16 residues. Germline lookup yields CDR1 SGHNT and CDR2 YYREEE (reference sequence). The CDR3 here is CASSAPRAGDKETQYF. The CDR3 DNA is TGTGCCAGCAGCGCCCCCCGGGCGGGGGACAAAGAGACCCAGTACTTC.

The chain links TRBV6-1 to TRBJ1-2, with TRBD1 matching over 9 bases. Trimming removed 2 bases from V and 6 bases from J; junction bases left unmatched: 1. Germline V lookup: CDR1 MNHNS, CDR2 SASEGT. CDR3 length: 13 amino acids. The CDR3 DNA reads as TGTGCCAGCAGTGAAAGGGACAGGGATGGCTACACCTTC. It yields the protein CASSERDRDGYTF.

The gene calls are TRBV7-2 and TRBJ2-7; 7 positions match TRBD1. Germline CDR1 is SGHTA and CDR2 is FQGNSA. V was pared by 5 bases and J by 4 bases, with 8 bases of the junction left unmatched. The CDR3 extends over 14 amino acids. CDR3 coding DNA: TGTGCCAGCAGCCAAGGGACAGTCCAGTACGAGCAGTACTTC. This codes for CASSQGTVQYEQYF.

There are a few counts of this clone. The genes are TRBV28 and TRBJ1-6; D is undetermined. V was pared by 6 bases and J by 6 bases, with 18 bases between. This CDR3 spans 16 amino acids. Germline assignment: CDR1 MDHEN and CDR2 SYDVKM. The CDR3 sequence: CASSPVGREANSPLHF. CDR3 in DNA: TGTGCCAGCAGCCCAGTTGGACGGGAAGCTAATTCACCCCTCCACTTT. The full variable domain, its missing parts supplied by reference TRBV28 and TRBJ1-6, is DVKVTQSSRYLVKRTGEKVFLECVQDMDHENMFWYRQDPGLGLRLIYFSYDVKMKEKGDIPEGYSVSREKKERFSLILESASTNQTSMYLCASSPVGREANSPLHFGNGTRLTVT.

The CDR3 region has the DNA TGTGCCAGCAGTCAGCGGGGCTCTGTCTTGATTGCTAGCACAGATACGCAGTATTTT. Translation gives CASSQRGSVLIASTDTQYF. This chain connects TRBV27 to TRBJ2-3; TRBD2 aligns across 7 bases. This CDR3 spans 19 amino acids. V shed 5 bases and J 0 bases; nucleotides not matched to a gene: 17. Germline V gives CDR1 MNHEY, CDR2 SMNVEV (reference sequence).

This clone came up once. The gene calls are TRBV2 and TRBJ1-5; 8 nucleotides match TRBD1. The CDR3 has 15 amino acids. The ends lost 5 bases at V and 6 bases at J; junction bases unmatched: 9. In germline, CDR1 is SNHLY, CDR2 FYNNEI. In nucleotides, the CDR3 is TGTGCCAGCAGTACCGATCAGGGGGCTGGTCAGCCCCAGCATTTT. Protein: CASSTDQGAGQPQHF.

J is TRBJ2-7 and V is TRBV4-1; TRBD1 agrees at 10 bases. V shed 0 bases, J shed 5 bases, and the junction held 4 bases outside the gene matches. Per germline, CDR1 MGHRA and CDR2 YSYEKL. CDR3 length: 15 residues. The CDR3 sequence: CASSQDWGQGNEQYF. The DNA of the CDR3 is TGCGCCAGCAGCCAAGATTGGGGACAGGGGAACGAGCAGTACTTC.

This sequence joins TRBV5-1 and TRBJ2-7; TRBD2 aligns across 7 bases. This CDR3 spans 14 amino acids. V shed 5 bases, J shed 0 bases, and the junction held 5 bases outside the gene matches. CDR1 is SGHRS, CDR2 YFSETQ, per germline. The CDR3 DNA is TGCGCCAGCAGTTCAAGCGGGGCCTCCTACGAGCAGTACTTC. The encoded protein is CASSSSGASYEQYF.

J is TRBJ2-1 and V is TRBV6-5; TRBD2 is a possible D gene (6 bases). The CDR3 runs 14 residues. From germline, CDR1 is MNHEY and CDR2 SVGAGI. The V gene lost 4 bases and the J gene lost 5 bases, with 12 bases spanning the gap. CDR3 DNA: TGTGCCAGCAGTTCAACCGGGAGTAACAATGAGCAGTTCTTC. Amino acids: CASSSTGSNNEQFF.

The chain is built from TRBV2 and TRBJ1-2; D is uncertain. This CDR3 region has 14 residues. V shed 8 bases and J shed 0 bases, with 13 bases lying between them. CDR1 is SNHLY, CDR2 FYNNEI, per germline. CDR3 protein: CASPPPGSNYGYTF. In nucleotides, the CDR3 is TGTGCCAGCCCCCCGCCAGGCTCTAACTATGGCTACACCTTC.

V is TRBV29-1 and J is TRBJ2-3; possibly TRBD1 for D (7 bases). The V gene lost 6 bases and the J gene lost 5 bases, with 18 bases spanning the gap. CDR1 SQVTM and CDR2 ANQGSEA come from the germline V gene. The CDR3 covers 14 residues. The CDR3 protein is CSVCQGGTGDTQYF. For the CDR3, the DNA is TGCAGCGTGTGCCAGGGGGGAACAGGAGATACGCAGTATTTT.

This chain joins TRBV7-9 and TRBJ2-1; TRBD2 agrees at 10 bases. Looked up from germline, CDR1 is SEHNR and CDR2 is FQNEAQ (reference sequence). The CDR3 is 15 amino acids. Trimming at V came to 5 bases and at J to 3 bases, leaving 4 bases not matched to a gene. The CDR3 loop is CASSPSGSVYNEQFF. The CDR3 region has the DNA TGTGCCAGCAGCCCTAGCGGGAGCGTCTACAATGAGCAGTTCTTC.

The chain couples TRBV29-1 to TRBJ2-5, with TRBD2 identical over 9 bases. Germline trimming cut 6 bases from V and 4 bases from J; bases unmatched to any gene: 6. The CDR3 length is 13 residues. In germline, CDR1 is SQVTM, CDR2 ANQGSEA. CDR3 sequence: CSVEGTSRETQYF. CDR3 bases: TGCAGCGTGGAGGGGACTAGCAGAGAGACCCAGTACTTC.

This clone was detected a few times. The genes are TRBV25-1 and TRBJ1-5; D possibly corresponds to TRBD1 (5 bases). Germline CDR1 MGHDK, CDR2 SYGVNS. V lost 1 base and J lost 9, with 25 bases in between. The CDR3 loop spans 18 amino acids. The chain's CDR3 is CASSEFLRGGSTLGPQHF. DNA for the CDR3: TGTGCCAGCAGTGAATTTCTCCGGGGGGGATCCACCTTGGGGCCCCAGCATTTT.

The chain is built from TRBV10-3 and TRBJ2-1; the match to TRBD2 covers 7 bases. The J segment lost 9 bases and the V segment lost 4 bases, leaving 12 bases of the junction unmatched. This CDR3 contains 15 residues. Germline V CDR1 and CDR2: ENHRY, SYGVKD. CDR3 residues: CAISGGESGKAEQFF. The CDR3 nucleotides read TGTGCCATCAGTGGCGGGGAGAGCGGGAAGGCTGAGCAGTTCTTC.

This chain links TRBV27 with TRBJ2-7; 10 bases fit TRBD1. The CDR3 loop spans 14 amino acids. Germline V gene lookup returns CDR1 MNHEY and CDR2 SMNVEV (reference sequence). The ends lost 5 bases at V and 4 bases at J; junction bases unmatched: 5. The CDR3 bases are TGTGCCAGCAGTCTCCGGGACAGGGGTTACGAGCAGTACTTC. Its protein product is CASSLRDRGYEQYF.

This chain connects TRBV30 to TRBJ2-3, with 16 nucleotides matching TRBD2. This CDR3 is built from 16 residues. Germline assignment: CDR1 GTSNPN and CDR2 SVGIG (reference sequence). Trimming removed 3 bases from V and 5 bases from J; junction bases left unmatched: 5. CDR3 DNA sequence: TGTGCCTGGAGCATGGGACTAGCGGGAGGGAAAGATACGCAGTATTTT. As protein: CAWSMGLAGGKDTQYF.